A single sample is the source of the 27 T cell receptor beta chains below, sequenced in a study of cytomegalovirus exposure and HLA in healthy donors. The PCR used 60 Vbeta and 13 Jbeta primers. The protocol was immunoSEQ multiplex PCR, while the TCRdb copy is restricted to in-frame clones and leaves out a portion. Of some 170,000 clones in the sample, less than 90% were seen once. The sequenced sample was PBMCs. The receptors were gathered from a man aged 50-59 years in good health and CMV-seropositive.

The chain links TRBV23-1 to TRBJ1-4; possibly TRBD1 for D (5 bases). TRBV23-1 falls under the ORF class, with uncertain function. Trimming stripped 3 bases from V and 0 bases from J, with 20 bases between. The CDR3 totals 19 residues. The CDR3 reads CASSQDTGRINATNEKLFF. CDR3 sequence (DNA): TGCGCCAGCAGTCAGGACACCGGACGGATAAACGCAACTAATGAAAAACTGTTTTTT.

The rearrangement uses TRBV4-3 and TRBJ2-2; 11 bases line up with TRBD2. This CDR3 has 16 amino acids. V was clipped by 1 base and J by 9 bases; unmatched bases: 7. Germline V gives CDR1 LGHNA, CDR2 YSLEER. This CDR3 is CASSQVLAGGARELFF. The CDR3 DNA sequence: TGCGCCAGCAGCCAAGTGCTAGCGGGGGGCGCCCGGGAGCTGTTTTTT.

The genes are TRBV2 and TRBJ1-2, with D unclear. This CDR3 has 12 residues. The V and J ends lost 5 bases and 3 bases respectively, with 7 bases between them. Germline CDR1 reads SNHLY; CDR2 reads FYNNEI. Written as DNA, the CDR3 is TGTGCCAGCAGTTCCAGTCACTATGGCTACACCTTC. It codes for CASSSSHYGYTF.

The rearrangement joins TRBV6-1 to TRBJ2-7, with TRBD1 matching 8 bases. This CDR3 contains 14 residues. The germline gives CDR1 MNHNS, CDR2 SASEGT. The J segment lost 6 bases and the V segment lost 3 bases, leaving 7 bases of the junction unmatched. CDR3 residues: CASSEVLTGVEQYF. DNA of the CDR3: TGTGCCAGCAGTGAGGTACTGACAGGGGTCGAGCAGTACTTC.

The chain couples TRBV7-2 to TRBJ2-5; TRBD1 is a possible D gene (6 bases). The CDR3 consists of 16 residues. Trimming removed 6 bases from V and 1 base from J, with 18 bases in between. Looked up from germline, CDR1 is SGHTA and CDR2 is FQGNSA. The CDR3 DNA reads TGTGCCAGCAGGCGTGTTGGGGGCGCAGCCCAAGAGACCCAGTACTTC. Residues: CASRRVGGAAQETQYF.

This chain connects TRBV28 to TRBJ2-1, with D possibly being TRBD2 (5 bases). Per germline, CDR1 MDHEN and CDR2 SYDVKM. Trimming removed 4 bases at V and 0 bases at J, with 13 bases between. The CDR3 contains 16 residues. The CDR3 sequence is CASSYSSGSSYNEQFF. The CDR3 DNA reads TGTGCCAGCAGTTACTCCTCGGGGAGCTCCTACAATGAGCAGTTCTTC.

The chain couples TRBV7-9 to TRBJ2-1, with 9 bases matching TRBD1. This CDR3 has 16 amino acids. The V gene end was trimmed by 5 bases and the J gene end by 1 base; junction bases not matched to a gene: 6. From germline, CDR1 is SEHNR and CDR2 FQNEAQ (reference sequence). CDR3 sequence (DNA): TGTGCCAGCAGCCCACAGGGGGCTGTGTCCTACAATGAGCAGTTCTTC. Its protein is CASSPQGAVSYNEQFF.

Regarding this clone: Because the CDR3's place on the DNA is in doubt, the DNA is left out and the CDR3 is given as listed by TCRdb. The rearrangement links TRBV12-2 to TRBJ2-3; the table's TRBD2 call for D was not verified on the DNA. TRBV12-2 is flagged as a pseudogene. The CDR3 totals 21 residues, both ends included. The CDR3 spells CASRLMITIRYTCGRADTQYF.

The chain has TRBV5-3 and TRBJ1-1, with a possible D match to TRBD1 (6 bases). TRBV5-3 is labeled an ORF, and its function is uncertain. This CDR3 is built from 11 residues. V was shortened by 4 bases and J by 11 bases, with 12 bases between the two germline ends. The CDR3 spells CARSQNRAAFF. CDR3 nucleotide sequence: TGTGCCAGAAGCCAAAACAGGGCTGCTTTCTTT.

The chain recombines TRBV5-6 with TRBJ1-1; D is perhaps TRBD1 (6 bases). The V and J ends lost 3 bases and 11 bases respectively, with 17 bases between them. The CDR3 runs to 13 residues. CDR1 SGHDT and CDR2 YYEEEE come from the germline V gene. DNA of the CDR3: TGTGCCAGCAGCTCCGGGACAAGGGGGTGGGCTTTCTTT. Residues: CASSSGTRGWAFF. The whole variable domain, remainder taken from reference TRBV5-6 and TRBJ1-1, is DAGVTQSPTHLIKTRGQQVTLRCSPKSGHDTVSWYQQALGQGPQFIFQYYEEEERQRGNFPDRFSGHQFPNYSSELNVNALLLGDSALYLCASSSGTRGWAFFGQGTRLTVV.

The CDR3 sequence: CASSPWVGADNSPLHF. The CDR3 DNA is TGTGCCAGCAGCCCTTGGGTGGGGGCAGATAATTCACCCCTCCACTTT. The chain couples TRBV4-2 to TRBJ1-6, with D possibly being TRBD1 (6 bases). V lost 4 bases, J lost 5 bases, and 15 bases lay in between. Germline assignment: CDR1 LGHNA and CDR2 YNFKEQ. This CDR3 has 16 amino acids.

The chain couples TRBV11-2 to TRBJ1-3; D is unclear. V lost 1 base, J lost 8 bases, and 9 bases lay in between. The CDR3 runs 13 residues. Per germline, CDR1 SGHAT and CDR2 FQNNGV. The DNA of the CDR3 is TGTGCCAGCAGCTTAGGCGCTCGGGACACCATATATTTT. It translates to CASSLGARDTIYF.

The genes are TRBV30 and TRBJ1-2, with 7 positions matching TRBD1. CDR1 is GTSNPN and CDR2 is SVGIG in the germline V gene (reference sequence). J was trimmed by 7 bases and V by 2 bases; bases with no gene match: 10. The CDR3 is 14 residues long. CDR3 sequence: CAWSTRKGAIGYTF. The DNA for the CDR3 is TGTGCCTGGAGTACCCGGAAGGGGGCGATTGGCTACACCTTC.

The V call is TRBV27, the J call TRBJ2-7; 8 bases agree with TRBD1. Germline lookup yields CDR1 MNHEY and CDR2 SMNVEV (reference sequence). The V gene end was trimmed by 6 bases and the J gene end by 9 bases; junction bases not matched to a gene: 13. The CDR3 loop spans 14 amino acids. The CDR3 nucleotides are TGTGCCAGCAGGGACAGGGATAGGATATCGGGGCAGTACTTC. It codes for CASRDRDRISGQYF.

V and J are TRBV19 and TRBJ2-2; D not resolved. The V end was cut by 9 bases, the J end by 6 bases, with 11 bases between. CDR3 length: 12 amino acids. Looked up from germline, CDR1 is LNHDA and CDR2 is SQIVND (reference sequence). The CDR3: CASGVVAGELFF. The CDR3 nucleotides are TGTGCCAGCGGAGTGGTAGCCGGGGAGCTGTTTTTT.

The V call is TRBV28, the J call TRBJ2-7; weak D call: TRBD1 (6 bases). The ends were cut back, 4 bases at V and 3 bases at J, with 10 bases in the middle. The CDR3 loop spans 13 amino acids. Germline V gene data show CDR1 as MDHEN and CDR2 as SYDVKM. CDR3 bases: TGTGCCAGCAGTTCCGGGACACTCTACGAGCAGTACTTC. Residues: CASSSGTLYEQYF. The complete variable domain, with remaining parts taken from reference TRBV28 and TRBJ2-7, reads DVKVTQSSRYLVKRTGEKVFLECVQDMDHENMFWYRQDPGLGLRLIYFSYDVKMKEKGDIPEGYSVSREKKERFSLILESASTNQTSMYLCASSSGTLYEQYFGPGTRLTVT.

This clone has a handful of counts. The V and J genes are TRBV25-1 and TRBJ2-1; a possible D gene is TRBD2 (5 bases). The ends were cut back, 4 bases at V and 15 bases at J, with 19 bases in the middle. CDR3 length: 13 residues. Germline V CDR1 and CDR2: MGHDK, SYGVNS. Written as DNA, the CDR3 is TGTGCCAGCAGTGGAAATTGGGAGCTGGGCCTGTTCTTC. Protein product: CASSGNWELGLFF.

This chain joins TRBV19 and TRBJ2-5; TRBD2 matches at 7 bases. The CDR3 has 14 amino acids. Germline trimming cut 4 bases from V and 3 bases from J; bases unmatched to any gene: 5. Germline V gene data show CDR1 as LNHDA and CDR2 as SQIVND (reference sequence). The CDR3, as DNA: TGTGCCAGTAGTAATCCTAGCGGAGAAGAGACCCAGTACTTC. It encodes CASSNPSGEETQYF.

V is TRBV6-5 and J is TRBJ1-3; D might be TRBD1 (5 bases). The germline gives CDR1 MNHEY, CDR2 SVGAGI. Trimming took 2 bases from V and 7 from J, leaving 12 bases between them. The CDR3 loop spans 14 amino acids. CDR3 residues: CASSYRIPGNTIYF. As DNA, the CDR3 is TGTGCCAGCAGTTACAGGATTCCAGGGAACACCATATATTTT.

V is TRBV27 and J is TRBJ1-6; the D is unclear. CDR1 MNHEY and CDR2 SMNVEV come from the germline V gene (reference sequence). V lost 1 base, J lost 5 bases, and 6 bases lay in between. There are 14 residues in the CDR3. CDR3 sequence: CASSLFTDNSPLHF. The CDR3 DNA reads TGTGCCAGCAGTTTATTTACAGATAATTCACCCCTCCACTTT.

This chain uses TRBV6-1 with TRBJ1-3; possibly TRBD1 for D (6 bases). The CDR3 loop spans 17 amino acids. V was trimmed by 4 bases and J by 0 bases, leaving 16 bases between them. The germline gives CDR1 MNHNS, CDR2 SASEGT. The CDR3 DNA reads TGTGCCAGCAGTGCTCGGACAGACTGGAACTCTGGAAACACCATATATTTT. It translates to CASSARTDWNSGNTIYF.

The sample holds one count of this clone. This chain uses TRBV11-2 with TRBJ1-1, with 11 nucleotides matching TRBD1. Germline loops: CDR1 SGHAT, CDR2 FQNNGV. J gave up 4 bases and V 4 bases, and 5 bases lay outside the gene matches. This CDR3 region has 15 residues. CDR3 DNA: TGTGCCAGCAGCTCGGACAGGGGGCAAATCACTGAAGCTTTCTTT. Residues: CASSSDRGQITEAFF. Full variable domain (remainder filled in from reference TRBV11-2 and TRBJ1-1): EAGVAQSPRYKIIEKRQSVAFWCNPISGHATLYWYQQILGQGPKLLIQFQNNGVVDDSQLPKDRFSAERLKGVDSTLKIQPAKLEDSAVYLCASSSDRGQITEAFFGQGTRLTVV.

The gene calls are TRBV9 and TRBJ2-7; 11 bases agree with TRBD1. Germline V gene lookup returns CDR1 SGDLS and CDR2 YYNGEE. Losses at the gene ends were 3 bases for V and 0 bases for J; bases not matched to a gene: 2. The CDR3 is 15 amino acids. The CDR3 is CASSAGQGDSYEQYF. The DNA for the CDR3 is TGTGCCAGCAGCGCGGGACAGGGGGACTCCTACGAGCAGTACTTC.

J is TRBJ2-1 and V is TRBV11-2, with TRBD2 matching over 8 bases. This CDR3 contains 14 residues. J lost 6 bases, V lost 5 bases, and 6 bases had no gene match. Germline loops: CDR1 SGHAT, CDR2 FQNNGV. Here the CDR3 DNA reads TGTGCCAGCAGCCGGACCACTAGCGGCAATGAGCAGTTCTTC. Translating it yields CASSRTTSGNEQFF.

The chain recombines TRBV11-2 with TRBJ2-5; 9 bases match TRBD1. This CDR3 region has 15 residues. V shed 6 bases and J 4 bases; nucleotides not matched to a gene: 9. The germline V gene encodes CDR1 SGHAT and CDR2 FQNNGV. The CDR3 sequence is CASSSTGTGTETQYF. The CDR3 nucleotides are TGTGCCAGCAGTTCCACCGGGACAGGGACAGAGACCCAGTACTTC.

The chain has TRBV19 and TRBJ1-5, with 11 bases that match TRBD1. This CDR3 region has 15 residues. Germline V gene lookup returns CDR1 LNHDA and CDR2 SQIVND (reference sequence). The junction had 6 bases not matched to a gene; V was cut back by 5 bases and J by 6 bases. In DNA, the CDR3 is TGTGCCAGTAGTGTGGGACAGGGGGGAGGTCAGCCCCAGCATTTT. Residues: CASSVGQGGGQPQHF.

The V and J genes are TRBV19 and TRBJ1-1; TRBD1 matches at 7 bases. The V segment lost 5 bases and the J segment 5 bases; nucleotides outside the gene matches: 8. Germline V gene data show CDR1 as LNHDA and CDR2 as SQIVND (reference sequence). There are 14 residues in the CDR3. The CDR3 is CASSATGERTEAFF. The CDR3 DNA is TGTGCCAGTAGTGCTACAGGGGAGCGGACTGAAGCTTTCTTT.